These 23 T cell receptor beta chains were sequenced from one sample in a study of blood T cell repertoires in COVID-19. Generated by immunoSEQ multiplex PCR, the TCRdb table keeps only in-frame clones and is missing some. In the table there are some 91,000 clones, over 75% of which are singletons. Sequenced material: peripheral blood. The receptors derive from a man in his 60s with acute or convalescent COVID-19.

DNA of the CDR3: TGCGCCAGCAGTGAGTCGGTAGCGAACGTCTATGGCTACACCTTC. It encodes CASSESVANVYGYTF. The J gene is TRBJ1-2, the V gene TRBV10-1; D not certain. Trimming left V 0 bases short and J 4 bases short, with 12 bases between. The CDR3 covers 15 residues. CDR1 and CDR2 from the germline V gene are WNHNN and SYGVQD (reference sequence).

The rearrangement joins TRBV14 to TRBJ2-7, with 7 bases that match TRBD1. With 4 bases clipped from V and 5 bases from J, the junction kept 8 bases outside the gene matches. The germline V gene encodes CDR1 SGHDN and CDR2 FVKESK. The CDR3 runs to 14 residues. CDR3: CASSRLTGPHEQYF. CDR3 DNA sequence: TGTGCCAGCAGCCGACTGACAGGGCCCCACGAGCAGTACTTC.

This clone was seen a single time. DNA for the CDR3: TGCGCCAGCAGCCCCATAGGCGGGGGGGCTGGTACAGATACGCAGTATTTT. This sequence encodes CASSPIGGGAGTDTQYF. This chain uses TRBV5-1 with TRBJ2-3, with 9 positions matching TRBD2. CDR3 length: 17 residues. Germline V lookup: CDR1 SGHRS, CDR2 YFSETQ. V lost 4 bases, J lost 3 bases, and 12 bases stayed unmatched.

V gene TRBV20-1 combines with J gene TRBJ1-3; D is unclear. Germline V lookup: CDR1 DFQATT, CDR2 SNEGSKA (reference sequence). This CDR3 is 14 amino acids long. V was shortened by 3 bases and J by 0 bases, with 9 bases between the two germline ends. Here the CDR3 reads CSASASGSGNTIYF. The CDR3 bases are TGCAGTGCTAGTGCCAGCGGCTCTGGAAACACCATATATTTT.

The chain has TRBV9 and TRBJ1-1; D gene unclear. The germline gives CDR1 SGDLS, CDR2 YYNGEE. The V end was cut by 2 bases, the J end by 8 bases, with 13 bases between. CDR3 size: 13 residues. CDR3 in amino acids: CASSVQFSGEAFF. DNA of the CDR3: TGTGCCAGCAGCGTCCAGTTCTCAGGAGAAGCTTTCTTT.

This clone was counted once. DNA of the CDR3: TGTGCCAGCAGCTTGTATTCGGCGGATGGCTACACCTTC. Encoded protein: CASSLYSADGYTF. The chain is built from TRBV5-6 and TRBJ1-2; D is uncertain. CDR3 length: 13 amino acids. The V end lost 1 base, the J end lost 6 bases, and 10 bases lay between the germline ends. Germline values: CDR1 SGHDT, CDR2 YYEEEE.

The rearrangement links TRBV6-1 to TRBJ1-2; no clear D. V lost 1 base and J 4 bases, leaving 10 bases between the germline ends. There are 14 residues in the CDR3. Germline values: CDR1 MNHNS, CDR2 SASEGT. CDR3 residues: CASSEGWFGYGYTF. CDR3 DNA sequence: TGTGCCAGCAGTGAAGGCTGGTTCGGCTATGGCTACACCTTC.

The rearrangement joins TRBV5-4 to TRBJ2-7, with D perhaps matching TRBD2 (6 bases). The CDR3 contains 15 residues. The ends were cut back, 0 bases at V and 1 base at J, with 11 bases in the middle. Germline assignment: CDR1 SGHNT and CDR2 YYREEE (reference sequence). CDR3 protein: CASSLAGRQSYEQYF. The CDR3 bases are TGTGCCAGCAGCTTGGCCGGGAGACAGTCCTACGAGCAGTACTTC.

For the CDR3, the DNA is TGTGCCAGCAGTTACGACAGGGGGGTATCCACTGTAGAGCAGTTCTTC. Amino acid sequence: CASSYDRGVSTVEQFF. The chain links TRBV6-2 or TRBV6-3 to TRBJ2-1; 9 bases are a match to TRBD1. Germline V lookup: CDR1 MNHEY, CDR2 SVGEGT. With V trimmed by 2 bases and J by 10 bases, 12 bases remained unmatched. CDR3 size: 16 residues.

The gene calls are TRBV19 and TRBJ2-3; D is possibly TRBD2 (7 bases). CDR3 length: 18 residues. Germline V CDR1 and CDR2: LNHDA, SQIVND (reference sequence). V dropped 7 bases and J dropped 0 bases, with 23 bases sitting between them. The CDR3 DNA sequence: TGTGCCAGTAATGACATATCTTTGGCGGGGGCTAGCACAGATACGCAGTATTTT. Protein product: CASNDISLAGASTDTQYF.

The chain couples TRBV19 to TRBJ2-3; 8 bases are shared with TRBD1. Germline-derived CDR1 and CDR2 are LNHDA and SQIVND (reference sequence). The CDR3 consists of 14 residues. V trimming: 6 bases; J trimming: 6 bases; junction bases outside the gene matches: 8. The CDR3 reads CASRFQGASDTQYF. Written as DNA, the CDR3 is TGTGCCAGTAGATTTCAGGGGGCTTCGGATACGCAGTATTTT.

The J gene is TRBJ1-1, the V gene TRBV18, with 9 bases that match TRBD1. V was clipped by 2 bases and J by 6 bases; unmatched bases: 13. CDR3 length: 17 amino acids. Germline V CDR1 and CDR2: KGHSH, LQKENI. The CDR3 region is CASSPSLSGQGKAEAFF. DNA for the CDR3: TGTGCCAGCTCACCATCTCTCTCTGGACAGGGGAAGGCTGAAGCTTTCTTT.

The chain joins TRBV4-1 to TRBJ1-2; 12 positions match TRBD1. Germline loops: CDR1 MGHRA, CDR2 YSYEKL. The J segment lost 8 bases and the V segment lost 4 bases, leaving 8 bases of the junction unmatched. The CDR3 runs to 15 residues. The CDR3 DNA reads TGCGCCAGCAGCCGAGGGACAGGGGGCGCGGGGGGCTACACCTTC. As protein: CASSRGTGGAGGYTF.

V is TRBV15 and J is TRBJ1-2; a weak D match, TRBD1 (6 bases). This CDR3 contains 15 residues. V was clipped by 3 bases and J by 8 bases, with 19 bases between them. CDR1 is LNHNV and CDR2 is YYDKDF in the germline V gene (reference sequence). The CDR3 nucleotides read TGTGCCACCAGCAGGATTAATACAGGGCAGGGAGGCTACACCTTC. This translates into CATSRINTGQGGYTF.

This chain uses TRBV23-1 with TRBJ1-6, with TRBD1 identical over 9 bases. TRBV23-1 is an ORF, and what it does is uncertain. Trimming cost V 2 bases and J 0 bases; bases outside gene matches: 8. The CDR3 loop spans 19 amino acids. This CDR3 is CASSQGTGISSSYNSPLHF. The CDR3, as DNA: TGCGCCAGCAGTCAAGGGACAGGGATTTCAAGCTCCTATAATTCACCCCTCCACTTT.

The chain couples TRBV5-6 to TRBJ1-4; the D gene is possibly TRBD1 (5 bases). The CDR3 covers 15 residues. Trimming cost V 2 bases and J 5 bases, with 13 bases left between them. Germline-derived CDR1 and CDR2 are SGHDT and YYEEEE. CDR3 amino acids: CASSFMTARNEKLFF. The CDR3 nucleotides read TGTGCCAGCAGCTTTATGACAGCCCGGAATGAAAAACTGTTTTTT.

This clone was detected only once. The rearrangement joins TRBV5-4 to TRBJ2-3; 11 bases align to TRBD2. V lost 3 bases, J lost 3 bases, and 6 bases stayed unmatched. The CDR3 is made up of 16 amino acids. From germline, CDR1 is SGHNT and CDR2 YYREEE (reference sequence). This chain's CDR3 is CASSYSGGARTDTQYF. The DNA for the CDR3 is TGTGCCAGCAGCTATAGCGGGGGGGCCCGAACAGATACGCAGTATTTT. Combining the CDR3 with reference TRBV5-4 and TRBJ2-3 gives the whole variable domain ETGVTQSPTHLIKTRGQQVTLRCSSQSGHNTVSWYQQALGQGPQFIFQYYREEENGRGNFPPRFSGLQFPNYSSELNVNALELDDSALYLCASSYSGGARTDTQYFGPGTRLTVL.

The chain has TRBV5-6 and TRBJ1-5; TRBD1 might be the D (6 bases). The CDR3 has 15 residues. Trimming left V 2 bases short and J 3 bases short, with 12 bases between. The germline gives CDR1 SGHDT, CDR2 YYEEEE. The CDR3 is CASSFRGASNQPQHF. CDR3 DNA: TGTGCCAGCAGCTTCCGGGGGGCCTCCAATCAGCCCCAGCATTTT.

Only a few counts were recorded for this clone. V is TRBV6-6 and J is TRBJ2-2; possibly TRBD1 for D (6 bases). Between the trimmed V and J ends, which lost 5 bases and 6 bases, there was a span of 16 bases. The CDR3 consists of 15 residues. Per the germline V gene, CDR1 is MNHNY and CDR2 is SVGAGI (reference sequence). The CDR3, as DNA: TGTGCCAGCAGTCCCCCCGGGGCAGGGGCCGGGGAGCTGTTTTTT. Protein sequence: CASSPPGAGAGELFF.

The V call is TRBV6-2 or TRBV6-3, the J call TRBJ1-2; D is ambiguous. The CDR3 has 12 residues. V was clipped by 6 bases and J by 4 bases, with 9 bases between them. CDR1 MNHEY and CDR2 SVGEGT come from the germline V gene. The CDR3 region is CASSETSYGYTF. CDR3 DNA sequence: TGTGCCAGCAGCGAGACTTCCTATGGCTACACCTTC.

The chain couples TRBV5-1 to TRBJ1-1; tentatively, D is TRBD1 (6 bases). Trimming pared 2 bases from V and 3 bases from J, leaving 14 bases between. This CDR3 has 15 residues. CDR1 is SGHRS, CDR2 YFSETQ, per germline. CDR3 sequence (DNA): TGCGCCAGCAGCTTTCAGGGGCCCGGTGACACTGAAGCTTTCTTT. As protein: CASSFQGPGDTEAFF.

The chain combines TRBV6-1 with TRBJ1-5, with D possibly matching TRBD1 (5 bases). Germline V gives CDR1 MNHNS, CDR2 SASEGT. The CDR3 has 13 amino acids. V was pared by 3 bases and J by 7 bases, with 10 bases between. This chain's CDR3 is CASSDRVEQPQHF. DNA for the CDR3: TGTGCCAGCAGTGACAGGGTGGAGCAGCCCCAGCATTTT.

This clone was counted between two and nine times. The CDR3 protein is CASSLGTGVGEQFF. As DNA, the CDR3 is TGTGCCAGCAGCCTAGGGACAGGGGTCGGGGAGCAGTTCTTC. The chain combines TRBV7-9 with TRBJ2-1; 10 bases match TRBD1. The V gene end was trimmed by 5 bases and the J gene end by 10 bases; junction bases not matched to a gene: 8. This CDR3 has 14 amino acids. Looked up from germline, CDR1 is SEHNR and CDR2 is FQNEAQ (reference sequence).